Listed below are T cell receptor beta chains from one sample, sequenced in a study of T cell responses to AZD1222 COVID-19 vaccine. Sequenced by immunoSEQ multiplex PCR; TCRdb stores in-frame clones only, minus some. The sample contains under 200,000 clones, about 88% of which appear only once. The sample consisted of peripheral blood, taken on day 0 of AZD1222 vaccination. The receptors shown here come from an adult in good health. CDR3s include the opening cysteine and the closing phenylalanine or tryptophan. The order of the fields is D gene, V gene, J gene, CDR3 DNA, CDR3 protein. A D gene is named only where the DNA matches it firmly.

D: TRBD1; V: TRBV27; J: TRBJ1-4; DNA: TGTGCCAGCAGTGAACGGACAGGGGCAACTAATGAAAAACTGTTTTTT; CDR3: CASSERTGATNEKLFF
D: TRBD1; V: TRBV5-8; J: TRBJ1-1; DNA: TGTGCCAGCAGACACAGGGGGCTGGGGAACACTGAAGCTTTCTTT; CDR3: CASRHRGLGNTEAFF
D: .; V: TRBV29-1; J: TRBJ2-7; DNA: TGCAGCGTTGGTCATGTGGGCTCCTACGAGCAGTACTTC; CDR3: CSVGHVGSYEQYF
D: .; V: TRBV6-1; J: TRBJ1-1; DNA: TGTGCCAGCAGTGAATTCCAGGGGAACACTGAAGCTTTCTTT; CDR3: CASSEFQGNTEAFF
D: .; V: TRBV11-2; J: TRBJ2-6; DNA: TGTGCCAGCAGCTTAGACACGGAGTTGGGTGGTTCTGGGGCCAACGTCCTGACTTTC; CDR3: CASSLDTELGGSGANVLTF
D: .; V: TRBV6-1; J: TRBJ2-1; DNA: TGTGCCAGCAGTGTGCCCCAGCGCAAATCCTACAATGAGCAGTTCTTC; CDR3: CASSVPQRKSYNEQFF
D: TRBD2; V: TRBV5-1; J: TRBJ2-1; DNA: TGCGCCAGCAGCTTGCTACTAGCGGGGCCCAATGAGCAGTTCTTC; CDR3: CASSLLLAGPNEQFF
D: .; V: TRBV7-9; J: TRBJ1-4; DNA: TGTGCCAGCAGACCGCCTCCGGGACTCTGGGATGAAAAACTGTTTTTT; CDR3: CASRPPPGLWDEKLFF
D: TRBD1; V: TRBV6-5; J: TRBJ1-2; DNA: TGTGCCAGCAGTTATTCGAGACAGGGGAGCGACGGCTACACCTTC; CDR3: CASSYSRQGSDGYTF
D: .; V: TRBV6-1; J: TRBJ1-3; DNA: TGTGCCAGCAGTGATGGTCAGTTTAATCCCTTCTCTGGAAACACCATATATTTT; CDR3: CASSDGQFNPFSGNTIYF
D: .; V: TRBV11-1; J: TRBJ1-5; DNA: TGTGCCAGCAGCTTAAAGCCGAGTCAGCCCCAGCATTTT; CDR3: CASSLKPSQPQHF